The 26 T cell receptor beta chains given below trace back to one sample, sequenced in a study of beta chain features in type 1 diabetes. Expressed TCRB transcripts got sequenced, as all isolated RNA was reverse transcribed. Clones were sequenced by immunoSEQ multiplex PCR, and TCRdb holds only the in-frame ones, with some missing. This table holds 150,000 to 200,000 clones, around 8.3% found once. No antigen has been assigned to these receptors. The study's findings and limits: Type 1 diabetes patients showed a moderate but significant shortening of TCRB CDR3s in all four CD4+ subsets.

Sequenced sample: central memory CD4+ T cells from blood. Receptors were obtained from a woman aged 18 to 35 with type 1 diabetes.

A few counts support this clone. This sequence joins TRBV9 and TRBJ2-2; TRBD1 agrees at 7 bases. J lost 6 bases, V lost 0 bases, and 5 bases had no gene match. Germline loops: CDR1 SGDLS, CDR2 YYNGEE. The CDR3 consists of 15 residues. The chain's CDR3 is CASSVVGTEAGELFF. In nucleotides, the CDR3 is TGTGCCAGCAGCGTAGTAGGGACAGAGGCCGGGGAGCTGTTTTTT.

In this sample, this clone turned up a few times. The chain's CDR3 is CSVLASHGYTF. In nucleotides, the CDR3 is TGCAGCGTTTTAGCCAGCCATGGCTACACCTTC. The chain employs TRBV29-1 and TRBJ1-2; unclear D gene. This CDR3 contains 11 residues. Germline V lookup: CDR1 SQVTM, CDR2 ANQGSEA. V was cut by 5 bases and J by 6 bases, with 10 bases left in between.

This chain links TRBV13 with TRBJ2-1, with 11 bases lining up with TRBD2. Germline V lookup: CDR1 PRHDT, CDR2 FYEKMQ (reference sequence). The CDR3 has 17 amino acids. V trimming: 2 bases; J trimming: 6 bases; junction bases outside the gene matches: 9. The CDR3 spells CASSLRLAGGIVNEQFF. The CDR3 nucleotides are TGTGCCAGCAGCTTAAGGCTAGCGGGGGGCATCGTCAATGAGCAGTTCTTC.

This clone showed up just a few times. The chain carries TRBV5-1 and TRBJ2-6; a weak D match, TRBD2 (5 bases). CDR3 size: 14 residues. Germline V CDR1 and CDR2: SGHRS, YFSETQ. V was cut by 4 bases and J by 4 bases, with 9 bases left in between. CDR3 in amino acids: CASSEGGGANVLTF. The CDR3 region has the DNA TGCGCCAGCAGCGAGGGCGGAGGGGCCAACGTCCTGACTTTC.

This chain joins TRBV18 and TRBJ2-5; 8 bases align to TRBD2. The J segment lost 5 bases and the V segment lost 3 bases, leaving 8 bases of the junction unmatched. The CDR3 spans 15 residues. Germline CDR1 KGHSH, CDR2 LQKENI. This CDR3 is CASSPFAGGEETQYF. DNA for the CDR3: TGTGCCAGCTCACCGTTTGCGGGAGGAGAGGAGACCCAGTACTTC.

V gene TRBV2 combines with J gene TRBJ1-4, with 7 bases matching TRBD1. This CDR3 has 14 residues. CDR1 SNHLY and CDR2 FYNNEI come from the germline V gene. The V segment lost 5 bases and the J segment 4 bases; nucleotides outside the gene matches: 4. The CDR3 DNA reads TGTGCCAGCAGTCCGGACAGGAATAATGAAAAACTGTTTTTT. Amino acids: CASSPDRNNEKLFF.

The V call is TRBV21-1, the J call TRBJ1-4; no check of the table's D call, TRBD1, against the DNA was made. TRBV21-1 is a pseudogene. The CDR3 covers 17 residues. In DNA form, the CDR3 reads TGTGCCAGCAATTCTACTCCTCGACAGGGCATAGGAGAAAAACTGTTTTTT. This codes for CASNSTPRQGIGEKLFF.

There are a few counts of this clone. This chain's CDR3 is CASSQDTSGRMYEQYF. In DNA form, the CDR3 reads TGCGCCAGCAGCCAAGATACTAGCGGGAGGATGTACGAGCAGTACTTC. This chain links TRBV4-1 with TRBJ2-7; 12 bases agree with TRBD2. V shed 0 bases and J 4 bases; nucleotides not matched to a gene: 4. The CDR3 sequence is 16 residues long. Germline CDR1 MGHRA, CDR2 YSYEKL.

The table lists this clone with a few counts. The chain has TRBV27 and TRBJ1-1; 8 bases line up with TRBD1. V dropped 1 base and J dropped 4; count of bases not matched to a gene: 5. CDR1 is MNHEY and CDR2 is SMNVEV in the germline V gene (reference sequence). The CDR3 has 15 amino acids. Here the CDR3 DNA reads TGTGCCAGCAGTTTATACGACAGGGGACGCACTGAAGCTTTCTTT. Protein: CASSLYDRGRTEAFF.

This chain connects TRBV14 to TRBJ2-3; 9 bases line up with TRBD1. The V and J ends lost 4 bases and 2 bases, in that order; junction bases with no gene match: 4. This CDR3 region has 15 residues. Germline loops: CDR1 SGHDN, CDR2 FVKESK. This CDR3 is CASSPNRGHTDTQYF. CDR3 coding DNA: TGTGCCAGCAGCCCTAACAGGGGGCACACAGATACGCAGTATTTT.

The chain links TRBV15 to TRBJ2-7; 8 bases align to TRBD2. V was pared by 0 bases and J by 3 bases, with 7 bases of the junction left unmatched. The CDR3 runs 16 residues. Germline CDR1 LNHNV, CDR2 YYDKDF (reference sequence). As DNA, the CDR3 is TGTGCCACCAGCAGAGATTACCAGCGGGGGTACTACGAGCAGTACTTC. This encodes CATSRDYQRGYYEQYF.

This clone was picked up a small number of times. The chain employs TRBV7-2 and TRBJ2-7; possible D gene TRBD2, 6 bases. The germline V and J ends were trimmed by 4 bases and 5 bases, with 9 bases remaining between them. This CDR3 has 12 amino acids. CDR1 and CDR2 from the germline V gene are SGHTA and FQGNSA. The CDR3 loop reads CASSSGLDEQYF. In DNA, the CDR3 is TGTGCCAGCAGCTCGGGACTTGACGAGCAGTACTTC. The whole variable domain, remainder taken from reference TRBV7-2 and TRBJ2-7, is GAGVSQSPSNKVTEKGKDVELRCDPISGHTALYWYRQSLGQGLEFLIYFQGNSAPDKSGLPSDRFSAERTGGSVSTLTIQRTQQEDSAVYLCASSSGLDEQYFGPGTRLTVT.

This CDR3 reads CASRPATRGDTQYF. In DNA form, the CDR3 reads TGTGCCAGCAGACCAGCGACCCGTGGAGATACGCAGTATTTT. The rearrangement links TRBV7-8 to TRBJ2-3; D remains unclear. This CDR3 comprises 14 residues. CDR1 and CDR2 from the germline V gene are SGHVS and FQNEAQ. The V end lost 6 bases, the J end lost 5 bases, and 15 bases lay between the germline ends.

The CDR3 nucleotides read TGTGCCAGCAGCGTAGGTCACGGGGATAATTCACCCCTCCACTTT. Its translation is CASSVGHGDNSPLHF. The chain couples TRBV9 to TRBJ1-6; D not certain. V was cut by 0 bases and J by 5 bases, with 9 bases left in between. Germline assignment: CDR1 SGDLS and CDR2 YYNGEE. CDR3 length: 15 residues.

This clone came up a few times. This chain uses TRBV7-3 with TRBJ1-1, with D unresolved. This CDR3 has 13 residues. The V end was cut by 5 bases, the J end by 5 bases, with 12 bases between. CDR1 and CDR2 from the germline V gene are SGHTA and FQGTGA. This CDR3 reads CASSPQGGTEAFF. CDR3 coding DNA: TGTGCCAGCAGCCCCCAAGGAGGGACTGAAGCTTTCTTT.

Only a few counts were recorded for this clone. The rearrangement links TRBV30 to TRBJ2-7; perhaps TRBD1 as D (6 bases). The V end lost 4 bases, the J end lost 12 bases, and 16 bases lay between the germline ends. CDR1 and CDR2 from the germline V gene are GTSNPN and SVGIG (reference sequence). CDR3 length equals 11 residues. The CDR3 is CAWTQGGYWYF. The CDR3, as DNA: TGTGCCTGGACCCAAGGGGGATATTGGTACTTC.

This clone was seen a few times. The CDR3 nucleotides read TGTGCCAGCAGCTTAGCTACACGAGGGTCAGAGACCCAGTACTTC. Translated, it gives CASSLATRGSETQYF. The chain is built from TRBV7-2 and TRBJ2-5; tentative D call: TRBD2 (5 bases). The ends were cut back, 0 bases at V and 4 bases at J, with 12 bases in the middle. The CDR3 is made up of 15 amino acids. CDR1 is SGHTA and CDR2 is FQGNSA in the germline V gene.

V and J are TRBV7-2 and TRBJ1-6, with D tentatively TRBD1 (6 bases). CDR1 and CDR2 from the germline V gene are SGHTA and FQGNSA. The V gene lost 5 bases and the J gene lost 3 bases, with 14 bases spanning the gap. The CDR3 length is 16 residues. The CDR3 loop reads CASSPEQGNYNSPLHF. The CDR3 nucleotides are TGTGCCAGCAGCCCCGAACAGGGCAACTATAATTCACCCCTCCACTTT.

A few counts support this clone. Here the CDR3 reads CSADLGQGGYEQYF. The CDR3, as DNA: TGCAGCGCCGACCTAGGACAGGGGGGCTACGAGCAGTACTTC. V usage is TRBV29-1 and J usage is TRBJ2-7, with TRBD1 matching 10 bases. Germline values: CDR1 SQVTM, CDR2 ANQGSEA. V gave up 7 bases and J gave up 3 bases; unmatched junction bases: 9. CDR3 length equals 14 residues.

In nucleotides, the CDR3 is TGCGCCAGCAGCCGACAGCCATCCAATGAAAAACTGTTTTTT. The encoded protein is CASSRQPSNEKLFF. The chain carries TRBV4-1 and TRBJ1-4; D perhaps matches TRBD1 (5 bases). Germline V gene lookup returns CDR1 MGHRA and CDR2 YSYEKL. The ends were cut back, 4 bases at V and 5 bases at J, with 11 bases in the middle. The CDR3 has 14 amino acids.

This clone has only a few counts. The chain links TRBV29-1 to TRBJ2-1; D is perhaps TRBD2 (5 bases). The CDR3 consists of 13 residues. The V end was cut by 4 bases, the J end by 4 bases, with 11 bases between. Germline V CDR1 and CDR2: SQVTM, ANQGSEA. CDR3 loop: CSVAQAEYNEQFF. In DNA, the CDR3 is TGCAGCGTTGCCCAAGCGGAGTACAATGAGCAGTTCTTC.

The chain has TRBV6-5 and TRBJ1-5; D is uncertain. The V gene's germline CDR1 is MNHEY and CDR2 SVGAGI. V was shortened by 6 bases and J by 2 bases, with 14 bases between the two germline ends. CDR3 length: 15 amino acids. Here the CDR3 reads CASSPKRVGNQPQHF. For the CDR3, the DNA is TGTGCCAGCAGCCCGAAGAGGGTCGGCAATCAGCCCCAGCATTTT.

This clone came up a few times. The DNA of the CDR3 is TGCAGCGTTGAAGAAGGAGGGGAGGCCAAAAACATTCAGTACTTC. It encodes CSVEEGGEAKNIQYF. The rearrangement joins TRBV29-1 to TRBJ2-4; the D gene is possibly TRBD2 (6 bases). Germline loops: CDR1 SQVTM, CDR2 ANQGSEA. CDR3 length: 15 residues. Between the trimmed V and J ends, which lost 0 bases and 1 base, there was a span of 10 bases. The whole variable domain, remainder taken from reference TRBV29-1 and TRBJ2-4, is SAVISQKPSRDICQRGTSLTIQCQVDSQVTMMFWYRQQPGQSLTLIATANQGSEATYESGFVIDKFPISRPNLTFSTLTVSNMSPEDSSIYLCSVEEGGEAKNIQYFGAGTRLSVL.

The CDR3 nucleotides read TGCGCCAGCAGCTTGGGATCAGGCCGGGATACGCAGTATTTT. This translates into CASSLGSGRDTQYF. This chain uses TRBV5-1 with TRBJ2-3; D uncertain. There are 14 residues in the CDR3. Germline lookup yields CDR1 SGHRS and CDR2 YFSETQ. The V end was cut by 0 bases, the J end by 6 bases, with 11 bases between.

The CDR3 spells CASSQTRRLAGNNEQFF. The CDR3 DNA is TGCGCCAGCAGCCAAACAAGAAGACTAGCGGGAAACAATGAGCAGTTCTTC. The rearrangement uses TRBV4-3 and TRBJ2-1, with TRBD2 matching over 11 bases. The CDR3 consists of 17 residues. Germline CDR1 and CDR2: LGHNA and YSLEER. With 2 bases clipped from V and 5 bases from J, the junction kept 8 bases outside the gene matches.

This clone came up a few times. This sequence joins TRBV9 and TRBJ2-2, with D possibly being TRBD2 (5 bases). V was shortened by 6 bases and J by 0 bases, with 6 bases between the two germline ends. Germline loops: CDR1 SGDLS, CDR2 YYNGEE. The CDR3 is made up of 13 amino acids. CDR3 amino acids: CASTSSNTGELFF. In DNA, the CDR3 is TGTGCCAGCACTAGCTCGAACACCGGGGAGCTGTTTTTT.